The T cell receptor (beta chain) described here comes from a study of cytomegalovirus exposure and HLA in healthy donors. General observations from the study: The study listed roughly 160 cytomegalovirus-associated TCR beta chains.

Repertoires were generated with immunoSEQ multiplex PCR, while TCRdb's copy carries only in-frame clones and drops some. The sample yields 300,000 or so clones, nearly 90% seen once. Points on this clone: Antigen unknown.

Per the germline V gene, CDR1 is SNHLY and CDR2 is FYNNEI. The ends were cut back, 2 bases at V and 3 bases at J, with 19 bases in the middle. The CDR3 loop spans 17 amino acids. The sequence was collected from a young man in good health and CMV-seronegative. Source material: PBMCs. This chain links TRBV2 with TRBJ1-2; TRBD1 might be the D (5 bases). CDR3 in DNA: TGTGCCAGCAGTGAAATTACCCTAAAGCCGGGGGACTATGGCTACACCTTC. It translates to CASSEITLKPGDYGYTF.